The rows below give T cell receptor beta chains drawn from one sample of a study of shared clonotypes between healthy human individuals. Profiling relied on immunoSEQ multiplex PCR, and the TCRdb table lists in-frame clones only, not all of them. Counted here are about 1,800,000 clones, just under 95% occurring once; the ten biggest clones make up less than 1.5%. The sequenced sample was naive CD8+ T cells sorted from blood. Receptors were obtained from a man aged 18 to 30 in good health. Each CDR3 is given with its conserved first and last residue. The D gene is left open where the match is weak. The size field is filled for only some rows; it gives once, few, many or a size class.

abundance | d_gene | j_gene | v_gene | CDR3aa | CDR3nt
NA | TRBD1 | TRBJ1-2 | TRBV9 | CASSVERDRVNYGYTF | TGTGCCAGCAGCGTAGAGAGGGACAGGGTAAACTATGGCTACACCTTC
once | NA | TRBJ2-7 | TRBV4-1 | CASSQDMVNYEQYF | TGCGCCAGCAGCCAAGATATGGTGAACTACGAGCAGTACTTC
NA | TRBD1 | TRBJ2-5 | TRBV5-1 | CASSTDRVGQETQYF | TGCGCCAGCAGCACCGACAGGGTTGGTCAAGAGACCCAGTACTTC
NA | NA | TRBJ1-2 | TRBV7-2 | CASRSAGEYGYTF | TGTGCCAGCAGATCTGCAGGGGAATATGGCTACACCTTC
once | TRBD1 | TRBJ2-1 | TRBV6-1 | CASSDRGNEQFF | TGTGCCAGCAGTGACAGGGGGAATGAGCAGTTCTTC
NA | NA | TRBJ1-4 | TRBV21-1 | CASSMTVSGTATTNEKLFF | TGTGCCAGCAGCATGACCGTCTCCGGGACAGCCACGACGAATGAAAAACTGTTTTTT
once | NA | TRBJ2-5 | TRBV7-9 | CASSLIDSEGQETQYF | TGTGCCAGCAGCTTAATCGACTCGGAGGGCCAAGAGACCCAGTACTTC
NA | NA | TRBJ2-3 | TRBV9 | CASSVEGQATDTQYF | TGTGCCAGCAGCGTAGAAGGACAAGCCACAGATACGCAGTATTTT
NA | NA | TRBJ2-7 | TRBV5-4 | CASSLHEQYF | TGTGCCAGCAGCTTACACGAGCAGTACTTC
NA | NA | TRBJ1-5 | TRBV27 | CASSLPGVNQPQHF | TGTGCCAGCAGTTTGCCGGGGGTCAATCAGCCCCAGCATTTT
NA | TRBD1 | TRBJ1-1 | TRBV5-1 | CASSSQGVNTEAFF | TGCGCCAGCAGCTCGCAGGGGGTGAACACTGAAGCTTTCTTT
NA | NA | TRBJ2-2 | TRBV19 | CASSKDREGPGELFF | TGTGCCAGTAGTAAGGACAGGGAGGGACCCGGGGAGCTGTTTTTT
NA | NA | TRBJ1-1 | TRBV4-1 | CASSLRDGGEAFF | TGCGCCAGCAGCCTCCGGGACGGAGGAGAAGCTTTCTTT
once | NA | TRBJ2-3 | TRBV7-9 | CASSLVSSTDTQYF | TGTGCCAGCAGCTTAGTGTCCAGCACAGATACGCAGTATTTT
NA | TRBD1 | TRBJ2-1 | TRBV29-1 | CSVGGETGGLTHSYNEQFF | TGCAGCGTTGGAGGGGAAACAGGGGGCCTAACTCACTCCTACAATGAGCAGTTCTTC
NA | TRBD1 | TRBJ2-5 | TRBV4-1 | CASSHGTGWEETQYF | TGCGCCAGCAGCCACGGGACAGGCTGGGAAGAGACCCAGTACTTC
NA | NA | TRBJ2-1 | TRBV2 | CASSEGAFGDVFIYNEQFF | TGTGCCAGCAGTGAAGGTGCGTTCGGGGACGTCTTTATCTACAATGAGCAGTTCTTC
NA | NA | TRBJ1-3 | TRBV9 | CASSVDTEGNGNTIYF | TGTGCCAGCAGCGTAGATACGGAGGGAAATGGAAACACCATATATTTT
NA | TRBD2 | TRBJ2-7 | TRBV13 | CASSLGRGGRYEQYF | TGTGCCAGCAGCTTAGGGCGGGGGGGCCGATACGAGCAGTACTTC
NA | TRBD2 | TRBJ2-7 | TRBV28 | CASSLLAGGESSYEQYF | TGTGCCAGCAGTTTATTAGCGGGGGGCGAGAGCTCCTACGAGCAGTACTTC
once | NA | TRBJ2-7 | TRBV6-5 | CASSYRQDYEQYF | TGTGCCAGCAGTTACCGGCAGGACTACGAGCAGTACTTC
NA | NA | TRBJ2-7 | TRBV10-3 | CAIRDLASPSYEQYF | TGTGCCATCAGAGACCTAGCGTCACCGTCCTACGAGCAGTACTTC
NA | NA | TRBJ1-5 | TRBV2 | CASSEEGGGNQPQHF | TGTGCCAGCAGTGAAGAGGGGGGAGGCAATCAGCCCCAGCATTTT
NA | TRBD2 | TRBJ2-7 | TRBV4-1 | CASSQGGGGREQYF | TGCGCCAGCAGCCAAGGGGGGGGTGGGCGCGAGCAGTACTTC
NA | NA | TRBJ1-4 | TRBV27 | CASSPLGDEKLFF | TGTGCCAGCAGCCCACTCGGGGACGAAAAACTGTTTTTT
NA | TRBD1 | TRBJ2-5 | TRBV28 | CASSRQGGLQETQYF | TGTGCCAGCAGCCGACAGGGGGGACTCCAAGAGACCCAGTACTTC
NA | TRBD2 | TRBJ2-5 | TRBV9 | CASSLGASGQETQYF | TGTGCCAGCAGCCTCGGAGCTAGCGGGCAAGAGACCCAGTACTTC
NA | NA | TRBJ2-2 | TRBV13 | CASSLRTVNTGELFF | TGTGCCAGCAGCTTAAGAACAGTAAACACCGGGGAGCTGTTTTTT
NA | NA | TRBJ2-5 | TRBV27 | CASSPSERRETQYF | TGTGCCAGCAGTCCCTCGGAAAGGCGAGAGACCCAGTACTTC
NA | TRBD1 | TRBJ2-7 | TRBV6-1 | CASREGQNYEQYF | TGTGCCAGCAGAGAGGGACAGAACTACGAGCAGTACTTC
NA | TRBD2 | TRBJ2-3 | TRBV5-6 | CASSSPGLAGTDTQYF | TGTGCCAGCAGCTCACCGGGACTAGCCGGCACAGATACGCAGTATTTT
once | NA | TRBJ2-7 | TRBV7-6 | CASSLGDPKEQYF | TGTGCCAGCAGCTTAGGGGACCCTAAAGAGCAGTACTTC
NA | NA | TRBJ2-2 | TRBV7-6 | CASSLVPRGTGELFF | TGTGCCAGCAGCTTAGTTCCCCGTGGCACCGGGGAGCTGTTTTTT
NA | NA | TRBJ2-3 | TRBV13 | CASSSSRRELPTDTQYF | TGTGCCAGCAGCTCGTCACGGCGGGAACTTCCCACAGATACGCAGTATTTT
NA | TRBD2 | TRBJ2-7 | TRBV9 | CASSQAGGEQYF | TGTGCCAGCAGCCAAGCGGGAGGCGAGCAGTACTTC
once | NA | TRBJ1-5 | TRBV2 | CASHREGHNQPQHF | TGTGCCAGCCACAGGGAAGGTCACAATCAGCCCCAGCATTTT